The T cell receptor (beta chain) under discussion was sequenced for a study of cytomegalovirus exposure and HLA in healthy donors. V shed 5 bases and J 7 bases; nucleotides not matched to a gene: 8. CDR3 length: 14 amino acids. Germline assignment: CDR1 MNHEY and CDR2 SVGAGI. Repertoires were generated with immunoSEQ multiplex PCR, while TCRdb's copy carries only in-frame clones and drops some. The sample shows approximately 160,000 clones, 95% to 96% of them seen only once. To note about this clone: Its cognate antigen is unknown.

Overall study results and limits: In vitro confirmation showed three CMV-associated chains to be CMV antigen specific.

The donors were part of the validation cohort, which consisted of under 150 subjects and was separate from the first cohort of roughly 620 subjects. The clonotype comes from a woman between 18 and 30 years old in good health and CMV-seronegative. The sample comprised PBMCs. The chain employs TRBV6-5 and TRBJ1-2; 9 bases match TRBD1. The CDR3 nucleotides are TGTGCCAGCAGTACACCCGGGACAGGGTTTGGCTACACCTTC. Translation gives CASSTPGTGFGYTF.